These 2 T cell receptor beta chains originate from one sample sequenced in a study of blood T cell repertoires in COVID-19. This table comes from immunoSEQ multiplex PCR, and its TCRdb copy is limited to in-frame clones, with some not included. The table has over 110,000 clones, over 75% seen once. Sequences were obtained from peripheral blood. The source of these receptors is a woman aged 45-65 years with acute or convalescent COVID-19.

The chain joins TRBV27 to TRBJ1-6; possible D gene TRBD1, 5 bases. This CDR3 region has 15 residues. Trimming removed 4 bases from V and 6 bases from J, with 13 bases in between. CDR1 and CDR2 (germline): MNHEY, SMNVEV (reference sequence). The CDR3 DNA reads TGTGCCAGCAGTTCCAGGGTTTTGCCTAATTCACCCCTCCACTTT. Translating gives CASSSRVLPNSPLHF.

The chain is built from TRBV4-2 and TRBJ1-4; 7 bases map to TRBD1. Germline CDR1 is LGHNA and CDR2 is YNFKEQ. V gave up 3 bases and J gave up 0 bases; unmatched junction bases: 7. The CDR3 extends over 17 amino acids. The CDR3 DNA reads TGTGCCAGCAGCCAGGCCTTGGGACAGTCAACTAATGAAAAACTGTTTTTT. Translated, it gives CASSQALGQSTNEKLFF.